Listed below are T cell receptor beta chains from one sample, sequenced in a study of control samples from healthy donors and cancer patients. Generated by immunoSEQ multiplex PCR, the TCRdb table keeps only in-frame clones and is missing some. The profile shows some 110,000 clones, 88% of them singletons. The material sequenced was blood. The receptors here all came from a woman between 70 and 85 years old in good health. The CDR3 runs from the conserved cysteine through the conserved F or W. Each record gives: clone size, V gene, J gene, D gene, CDR3 DNA, CDR3 protein. The D gene is left open where the match is weak. Size is stated for part of the rows, as once, few or many counts, or as a class when the clone is expanded.

NA	TRBV21-1	TRBJ1-5	NA	TGTGCCAGCAGCAAAATGTCATTGGGGGCTCGTAGCAATCAGCCCCAGCATTTT	CASSKMSLGARSNQPQHF
NA	TRBV11-2	TRBJ1-2	NA	TGTGCCAGCAGCCCTAGCCGGGCCCTCTATGGCTACACCTTC	CASSPSRALYGYTF
NA	TRBV19	TRBJ1-2	NA	TGTGCCAGTATGAGGAAACAGGGCCCTTATGGCTACACCTTC	CASMRKQGPYGYTF
NA	TRBV2	TRBJ1-5	NA	TGTGCCAGCAGTGAACTCCGATCTAGCAATCAGCCCCAGCATTTT	CASSELRSSNQPQHF
NA	TRBV6-5	TRBJ1-2	NA	TGTGCCAGCAGTTACTCGGAAGTAACCGGCTACACCTTC	CASSYSEVTGYTF
NA	TRBV2	TRBJ2-1	NA	TGTGCCAGCAGTGCGAACACCTACAATGAGCAGTTCTTC	CASSANTYNEQFF
NA	TRBV6-2/TRBV6-3	TRBJ1-2	NA	TGTGCCAGCAGTTACTCTGGGGGAGGCTATGGCTACACCTTC	CASSYSGGGYGYTF
NA	TRBV21-1	TRBJ2-2	NA	TGTCCCAGCAGCACGACTAGCGGGGGGGCGATCGGGGAGCTGTTTTTT	CPSSTTSGGAIGELFF
NA	TRBV6-2/TRBV6-3	TRBJ1-5	TRBD1	TGTGCCAGCAGTTCCCAAGGACAGGGACCTAATCAGCCCCAGCATTTT	CASSSQGQGPNQPQHF
once	TRBV24-1	TRBJ1-5	NA	TGTGCCACCAGTGATCACGGAGGCGGATTAAATCAGCCCCAGCATTTT	CATSDHGGGLNQPQHF
NA	TRBV29-1	TRBJ1-1	NA	TGCAGCGTACAGGGAATCACTGAAGCTTTCTTT	CSVQGITEAFF
NA	TRBV6-6	TRBJ1-1	TRBD1	TGTGCCAGCAGCCGACGGACAGGCGGGAACACTGAAGCTTTCTTT	CASSRRTGGNTEAFF
NA	TRBV19	TRBJ1-2	NA	TGTGCCAGTAGAGACGACTGGCCTAACTATGGCTACACCTTC	CASRDDWPNYGYTF
NA	TRBV10-1	TRBJ2-3	TRBD1	TGCGCCAGCAGTGTCGGGACAGGACCAGCAACAGATACGCAGTATTTT	CASSVGTGPATDTQYF
NA	TRBV7-8	TRBJ1-2	NA	TGTGCCAGCAGCTTACTAGGGACCTCTGGCTATGGCTACACCTTC	CASSLLGTSGYGYTF
NA	TRBV5-1	TRBJ1-1	NA	TGCGCCAGCAGCTTCGCCAACCGAGCTTTCTTT	CASSFANRAFF
NA	TRBV2	TRBJ2-7	TRBD2	TGTGCCAGCAGGGGGGAGGGAGTTTACGAGCAGTACTTC	CASRGEGVYEQYF
NA	TRBV6-6	TRBJ2-7	TRBD1	TGTGCCAGCAGTTACGGTAAAGGGGGCTGGGACGAGCAGTACTTC	CASSYGKGGWDEQYF
medium-sized	TRBV7-9	TRBJ2-7	TRBD2	TGTGCCAGCAGTCCTACCAGGACTAGTGGGGACGAGCAGTACTTC	CASSPTRTSGDEQYF
NA	TRBV6-5	TRBJ1-2	NA	TGTGCCAGCAGGACGGGATCTAACTATGGCTACACCTTC	CASRTGSNYGYTF
NA	TRBV19	TRBJ1-6	NA	TGTGCCAGTAGTGCCCAAGGCCGGAATTCACCCCTCCACTTT	CASSAQGRNSPLHF
once	TRBV5-6	TRBJ1-2	NA	TGTGCCAGCAGCTTGATTGCAGGGAGTATTGGAGGCTACACCTTC	CASSLIAGSIGGYTF